This T cell receptor (beta chain) was sequenced for a study of cytomegalovirus exposure and HLA in healthy donors. For the study at large: A subsequent analysis stated that the 120 or so validation repertoires were run on the same platform as the approximately 700 first-cohort repertoires.

The donors were in the roughly 130-subject validation cohort, distinct from the roughly 670-subject first cohort. Whole-study findings and limits: Among the CMV-associated chains, three were confirmed in vitro as specific for CMV antigens. Later, an analysis found that TCR clusters from the first cohort tended to co-occur in the 130 or so validation repertoires.

Concerning this clone: What it binds is not known.

Measured with immunoSEQ multiplex PCR; TCRdb has only the in-frame clones, and not every one. The data contain some 330,000 clones, approximately 90% of them singletons. Germline V lookup: CDR1 SGHTA, CDR2 FQGTGA. V shed 2 bases, J shed 1 base, and the junction held 3 bases outside the gene matches. This CDR3 is 15 amino acids long. The receptor's source is a young woman in good health and CMV-seronegative. The chain combines TRBV7-3 with TRBJ1-1; the match to TRBD1 covers 8 bases. The sequenced sample was PBMCs. CDR3 residues: CASSLDRGPNTEAFF. CDR3 sequence (DNA): TGTGCCAGCAGCTTAGACAGGGGCCCGAACACTGAAGCTTTCTTT.